This T cell receptor beta chain is from a study of shared clonotypes between healthy human individuals (TCRdb year 2020). As for the study more broadly: A few men and a couple of women, aged 18 to 49 years, made up the cohort. For each donor, CD4 naive and CD4 memory were each run on three plates, CD8 naive on two plates, and CD8 memory on one plate. To estimate repertoire size and how much clonotype sharing occurs between individuals, the study deeply sequenced the blood TCR repertoires of five healthy adults. Libraries were prepared and TCR repertoires were sequenced by different laboratories using diverse techniques, in order to increase sequencing depth and limit assay-specific biases. Leukapheresis yielded between about 0.9 and 9 billion PBMCs per donor. What the study reported, not specific to this receptor: Incomplete sequencing was indicated by rarefaction of sorted-subset datasets, despite the large sequencing depth. Pairwise subsampling indicated that sequencing depth was expected to affect the degree of clonotype sharing among donors. Higher generation probabilities were observed for clonotypes shared by all four sorted-subset donors than for non-shared clonotypes. Because the study included only a small number of donors, the genetic and exposure-history diversity represented was limited. Roughly 5% of naive CD4, 3.5% of naive CD8, 2.3% of memory CD4, and 0.4% of memory CD8 clonotypes were shared across a few donors. Larger estimated clonotype richness was generally found for naive subsets than for memory subsets. Sampling was limited to blood, and TCR repertoires in tissue likely differ from TCR repertoires in blood.

The donors were healthy, HIV-negative adults with no recently reported acute infections or vaccinations. All donors were Caucasian adults living in Nashville, Tennessee, USA. Magnetic negative selection was used to enrich CD4+ T cells, after which naive cells were positively selected on CD45RA and the negative fraction became the memory subset. Blood was collected by leukapheresis, and PBMCs were isolated by Ficoll-Histopaque density gradient centrifugation and then cryopreserved in liquid nitrogen vapor phase. Analytical flow cytometry was used to check the purity and quantity of every magnetically sorted T cell population. Genomic DNA was isolated from every sorted fraction and measured by UV absorbance on a Nanodrop 2000c. There are 15 amino acids in the CDR3, from cysteine to phenylalanine inclusive. The only DNA kept is the CDR3, 45 bases in frame from the first base. From V the trimming removes 6 bases and from J it removes 5 bases, while the gene matches leave 10 bases of the junction unaccounted for. CDR1 MNHEY and CDR2 SVGAGI were looked up in the germline V gene.

Note on this clone: The antigen it recognizes is unknown. No base quality information exists; no much larger clone differs at one position.

Using the deep immunoSEQ assay, TCR CDR3 regions were amplified from genomic DNA by multiplex PCR. For each cell subset, the extracted genomic DNA was distributed evenly across all wells of several immunoSEQ 96-well plates, and each plate served as one replicate. For sorted subsets, each replicate PCR was loaded with approximately 190 ng genomic DNA, equivalent to approximately 33,000 T cell genomes. Purified libraries were quantified with a Qubit 3.0 fluorometer, sized on a Bioanalyzer 2100, and re-quantified with the KAPA Library Quantification kit. Each immunoSEQ 96-well plate was sequenced on its own single-read 150-cycle Illumina NextSeq 550 flow cell. The original pipeline was this. Because the immunoSEQ output included only junctional sequences and no quality scores, the filtering could not be the same as the filtering used for full-length reads. To assign V/J genes and CDR3, sequences were annotated against IMGT germline references using PyIR, a Python wrapper for IgBLAST v1.9. Any read was removed if the V/J assignment was weak (E-value above 1e-6), the CDR3 was missing, or the read contained stop codons, out-of-frame junctions, or ambiguous translated residues. A V3J clonotype was defined by an identical inferred V gene, J gene, and CDR3 amino acid sequence. Percentage overlap between repertoires was calculated by dividing the number of shared unique clonotypes by the size of the smaller repertoire. Repertoire richness was assessed with RTK rarefaction, the Chao1 estimator, and Recon v2.1 estimates of unobserved clonotypes. Generation probabilities were computed with OLGA for all TCRbeta clonotypes obtained by the gDNA method from four donors. TCRdb mirrors the immuneACCESS table, restricted to in-frame sequences. Some clones are absent from its copies; in checked studies, under half trace to an unresolved V gene, and the reason for the others is unknown. D and trimming come from the DNA, and the V and J calls and clone size come from that table. In this sample the table shows 2 million to 2.5 million clones, roughly 93% of which occur a single time. The ten largest clones take up about 0.39% of the sample.

This clonotype was sampled from a man between 18 and 29 years old in good health. Some clones in this sample may be carry-over from other donors' samples. Sequencing used naive CD4+ T cells from PBMCs. Read against the paper, the sample's cell subset or site label means: CD45RA+ positively selected. The rearranged chain carries TRBV6-5 and TRBJ2-7, with 10 middle bases fitting TRBD2. The DNA is TGTGCCAGCAGGCTGACTAGCGGGCTCTCTAACGAGCAGTACTTC. Translated, it gives CASRLTSGLSNEQYF.